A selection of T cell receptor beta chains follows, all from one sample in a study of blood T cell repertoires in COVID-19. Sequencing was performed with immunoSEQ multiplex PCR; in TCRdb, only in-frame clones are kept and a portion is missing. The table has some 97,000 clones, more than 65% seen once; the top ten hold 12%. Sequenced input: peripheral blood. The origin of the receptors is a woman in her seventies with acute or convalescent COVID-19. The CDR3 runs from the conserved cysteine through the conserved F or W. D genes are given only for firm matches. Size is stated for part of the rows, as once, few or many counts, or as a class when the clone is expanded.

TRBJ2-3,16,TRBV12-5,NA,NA,CASGLSPLAAADTQYF,TGTGCTAGTGGTTTGTCCCCTCTAGCTGCGGCAGATACGCAGTATTTT
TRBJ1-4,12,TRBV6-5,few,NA,CATSQANEKLFF,TGTGCCACCAGCCAGGCTAATGAAAAACTGTTTTTT
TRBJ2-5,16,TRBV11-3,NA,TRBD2,CASSPSSGGARETQYF,TGTGCCAGCAGCCCCTCTAGCGGGGGGGCTAGGGAGACCCAGTACTTC
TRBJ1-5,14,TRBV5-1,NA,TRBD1,CASSKDRGDQPQHF,TGCGCCAGCAGCAAAGACAGGGGGGATCAGCCCCAGCATTTT
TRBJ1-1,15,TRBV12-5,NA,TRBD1,CASGKDRVPTDEAFF,TGTGCTAGTGGTAAAGACAGGGTACCTACCGATGAAGCTTTCTTT
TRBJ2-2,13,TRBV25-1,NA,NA,CASSGTPSWELFF,TGTGCCAGCAGTGGAACACCATCCTGGGAGCTGTTTTTT
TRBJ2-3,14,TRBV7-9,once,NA,CASSLSGNTDTQYF,TGTGCCAGCAGCTTATCGGGAAACACAGATACGCAGTATTTT
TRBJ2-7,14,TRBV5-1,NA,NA,CASSLLTGTSEQYF,TGCGCCAGCAGCTTGCTGACAGGAACCTCCGAGCAGTACTTC
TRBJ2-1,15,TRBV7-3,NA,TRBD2,CASSLSGGPSYEQFF,TGTGCCAGCAGCTTAAGCGGGGGGCCGAGTTATGAGCAGTTCTTC
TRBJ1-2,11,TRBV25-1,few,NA,CASTQGYGYTF,TGTGCCAGCACGCAGGGATACGGCTACACCTTC
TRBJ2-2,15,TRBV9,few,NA,CASSRMGGAAGELFF,TGTGCCAGCAGCCGAATGGGGGGAGCGGCCGGGGAGCTGTTTTTT
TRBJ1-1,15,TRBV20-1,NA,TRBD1,CSASTGVGKNTEAFF,TGCAGTGCTAGTACAGGGGTAGGGAAGAACACTGAAGCTTTCTTT
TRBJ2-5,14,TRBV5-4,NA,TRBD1,CASSLRQGQETQYF,TGTGCCAGCAGCTTACGACAGGGGCAAGAGACCCAGTACTTC
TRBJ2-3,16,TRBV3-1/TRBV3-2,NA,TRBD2,CASSQDPPGGQDTQYF,TGTGCCAGCAGCCAAGATCCCCCGGGGGGGCAGGATACGCAGTATTTT
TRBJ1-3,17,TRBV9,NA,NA,CASSGRPDLSSGNTIYF,TGTGCCAGCAGCGGGAGGCCAGATTTGAGCTCTGGAAACACCATATATTTT
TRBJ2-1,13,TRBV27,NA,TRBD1,CASSGSNRGEQFF,TGTGCCAGCAGTGGTTCCAACAGGGGTGAGCAGTTCTTC
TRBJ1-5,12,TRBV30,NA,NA,CAWSSDYQPQHF,TGTGCCTGGAGTTCCGACTATCAGCCCCAGCATTTT
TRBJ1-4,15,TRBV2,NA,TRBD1,CATEDRATANEKLFF,TGTGCCACCGAGGACAGGGCGACGGCTAATGAAAAACTGTTTTTT
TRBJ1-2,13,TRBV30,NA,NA,CAWRAPGIMSYTF,TGTGCCTGGAGAGCCCCCGGGATTATGAGCTACACCTTC
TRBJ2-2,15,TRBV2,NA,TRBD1,CASSGQGEGTGELFF,TGTGCCAGCAGTGGACAGGGCGAGGGCACCGGGGAGCTGTTTTTT
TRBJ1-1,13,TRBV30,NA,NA,CAWSSGHESVAFF,TGTGCCTGGAGTTCGGGACATGAGTCTGTAGCTTTCTTT
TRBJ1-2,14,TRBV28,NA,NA,CASSPEGVRWGYTF,TGTGCCAGCAGTCCCGAGGGGGTTCGGTGGGGCTACACCTTC
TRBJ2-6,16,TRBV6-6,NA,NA,CASSPPNGSGANVLTF,TGTGCCAGCAGTCCCCCTAACGGCTCTGGGGCCAACGTCCTGACTTTC
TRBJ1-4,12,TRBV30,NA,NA,CARSGQTEKLFF,TGTGCCCGAAGTGGGCAAACTGAAAAACTGTTTTTT
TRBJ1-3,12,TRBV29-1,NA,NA,CSVESGGNTIYF,TGCAGCGTTGAGTCGGGGGGCAACACCATATATTTT
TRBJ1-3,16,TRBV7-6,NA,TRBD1,CASSLAGTGVGNTIYF,TGTGCCAGCAGCTTAGCAGGGACAGGGGTTGGAAACACCATATATTTT